This T cell receptor (beta chain) is from a study of blood T cell repertoires in COVID-19. Clones were read by immunoSEQ multiplex PCR, and TCRdb kept only the in-frame ones, dropping some. The table lists about 180,000 clones, roughly 81% of them singletons, with 10% to 15% in the top ten. CDR3 length: 14 residues. Deletions cut 3 bases from V and 3 bases from J, with 8 bases between. The germline gives CDR1 SNHLY, CDR2 FYNNEI. V and J are TRBV2 and TRBJ1-4; the D is unclear. The TCR was taken from a woman aged 80 or older with COVID-19, enrolled during active disease. Sequencing used peripheral blood. CDR3 in DNA: TGTGCCAGCAGTGATGGGAGAGCTAATGAAAAACTGTTTTTT. Protein product: CASSDGRANEKLFF.